This T cell receptor (beta chain) was observed in a study of blood T cells in healthy people across ages. Between the trimmed V and J ends, which lost 4 bases and 7 bases, there was a span of 14 bases. In germline, CDR1 is LGHDT, CDR2 YNNKEL (reference sequence). The CDR3 length is 14 residues. Next came a second PCR, run for roughly 6 to 11 cycles, which used a sample-barcoded 5' primer along with a J-beta primer mix. One entry per CDR3 protein results from TCRdb running MiXCR on the 5' RACE reads. The table lists fewer than 2 million distinct CDR3 sequences, about two fifths of them singletons. The sample comprised blood. V and J are TRBV3-1 and TRBJ2-1; possibly TRBD1 or TRBD2 for D (6 bases each). The TCR was taken from a human donor in good health. The DNA of the CDR3 is TGTGCCAGCAGCCGGGGGGCCACAACGAATGAGCAGTTCTTC. Its translation: CASSRGATTNEQFF.